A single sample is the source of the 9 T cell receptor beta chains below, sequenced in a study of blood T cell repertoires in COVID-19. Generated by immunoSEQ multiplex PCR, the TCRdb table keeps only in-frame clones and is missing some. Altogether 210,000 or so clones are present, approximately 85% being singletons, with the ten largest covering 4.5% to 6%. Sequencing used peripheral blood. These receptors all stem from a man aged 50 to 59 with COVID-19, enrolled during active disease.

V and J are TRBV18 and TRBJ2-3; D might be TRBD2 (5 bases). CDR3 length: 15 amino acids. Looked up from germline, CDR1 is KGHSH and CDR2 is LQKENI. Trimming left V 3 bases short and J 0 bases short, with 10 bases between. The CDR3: CASSPLTTSTDTQYF. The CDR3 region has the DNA TGTGCCAGCTCACCTTTGACTACCAGCACAGATACGCAGTATTTT.

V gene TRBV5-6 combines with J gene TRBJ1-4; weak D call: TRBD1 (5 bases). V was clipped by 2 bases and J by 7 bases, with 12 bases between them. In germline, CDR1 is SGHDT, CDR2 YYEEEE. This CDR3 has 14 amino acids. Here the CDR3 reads CASSFLQGGEKLFF. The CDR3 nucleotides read TGTGCCAGCAGCTTTCTCCAGGGAGGTGAAAAACTGTTTTTT.

The CDR3 DNA is TGTGCCAGCTCACCACTAGTGGCAACAGGGACGACCGGGGAGCTGTTTTTT. Translation: CASSPLVATGTTGELFF. V gene TRBV18 combines with J gene TRBJ2-2; the D gene is possibly TRBD1 (6 bases). CDR1 is KGHSH, CDR2 LQKENI, per germline. The CDR3 is made up of 17 amino acids. Between the trimmed V and J ends, which lost 1 base and 5 bases, there was a span of 17 bases.

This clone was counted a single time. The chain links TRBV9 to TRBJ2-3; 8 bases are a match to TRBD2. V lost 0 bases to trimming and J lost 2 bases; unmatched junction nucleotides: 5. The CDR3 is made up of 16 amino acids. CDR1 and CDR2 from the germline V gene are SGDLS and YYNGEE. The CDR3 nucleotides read TGTGCCAGCAGCGTAGGAGCGGGGGCCTTCACAGATACGCAGTATTTT. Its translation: CASSVGAGAFTDTQYF.

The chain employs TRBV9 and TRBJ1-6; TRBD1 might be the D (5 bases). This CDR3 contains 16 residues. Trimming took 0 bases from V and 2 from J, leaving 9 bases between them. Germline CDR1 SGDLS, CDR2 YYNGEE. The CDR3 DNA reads TGTGCCAGCAGCGTAGAAGGGGTCGCCTATAATTCACCCCTCCACTTT. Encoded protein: CASSVEGVAYNSPLHF.

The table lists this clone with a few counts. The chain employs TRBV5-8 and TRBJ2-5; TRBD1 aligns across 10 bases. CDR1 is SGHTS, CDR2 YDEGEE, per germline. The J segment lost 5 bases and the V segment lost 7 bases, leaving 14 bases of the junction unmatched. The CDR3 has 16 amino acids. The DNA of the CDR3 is TGTGCCAGCGCTCTTGGAGAGACAGGGGGCTTTGAGACCCAGTACTTC. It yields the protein CASALGETGGFETQYF.

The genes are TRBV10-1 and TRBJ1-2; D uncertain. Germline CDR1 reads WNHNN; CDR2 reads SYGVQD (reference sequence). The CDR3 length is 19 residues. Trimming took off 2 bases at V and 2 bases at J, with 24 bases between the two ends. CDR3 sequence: CASSEPTPGEGAQNYGYTF. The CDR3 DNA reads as TGCGCCAGCAGTGAGCCCACACCCGGTGAGGGTGCTCAAAACTATGGCTACACCTTC.

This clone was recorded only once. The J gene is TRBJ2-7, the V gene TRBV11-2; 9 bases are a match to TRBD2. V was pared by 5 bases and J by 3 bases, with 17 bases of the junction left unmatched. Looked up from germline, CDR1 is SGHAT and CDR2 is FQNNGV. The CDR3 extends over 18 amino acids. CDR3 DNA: TGTGCCAGCAGCCGCACCCCGCGGGGGGGAAAGGGGGGCTACGAGCAGTACTTC. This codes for CASSRTPRGGKGGYEQYF. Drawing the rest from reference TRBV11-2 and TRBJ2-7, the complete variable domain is EAGVAQSPRYKIIEKRQSVAFWCNPISGHATLYWYQQILGQGPKLLIQFQNNGVVDDSQLPKDRFSAERLKGVDSTLKIQPAKLEDSAVYLCASSRTPRGGKGGYEQYFGPGTRLTVT.

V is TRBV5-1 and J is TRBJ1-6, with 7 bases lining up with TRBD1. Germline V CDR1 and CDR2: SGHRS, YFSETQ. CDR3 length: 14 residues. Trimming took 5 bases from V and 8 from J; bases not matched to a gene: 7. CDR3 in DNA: TGCGCCAGCAGAAAAGACAGGGATCATTCACCCCTCCACTTT. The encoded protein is CASRKDRDHSPLHF.